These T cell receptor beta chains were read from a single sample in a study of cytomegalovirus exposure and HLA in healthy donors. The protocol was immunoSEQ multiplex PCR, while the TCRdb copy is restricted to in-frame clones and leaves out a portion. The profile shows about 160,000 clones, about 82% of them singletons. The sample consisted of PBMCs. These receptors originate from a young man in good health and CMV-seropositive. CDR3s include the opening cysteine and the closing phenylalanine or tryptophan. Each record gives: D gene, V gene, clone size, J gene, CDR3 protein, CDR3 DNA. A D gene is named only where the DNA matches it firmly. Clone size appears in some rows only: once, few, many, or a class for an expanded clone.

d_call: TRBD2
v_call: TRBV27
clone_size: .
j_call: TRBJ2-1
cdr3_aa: CASRLAGVYNEQFF
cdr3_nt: TGTGCCAGCAGACTAGCGGGGGTTTACAATGAGCAGTTCTTC

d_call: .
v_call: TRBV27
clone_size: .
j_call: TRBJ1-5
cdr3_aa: CASRTGSSGNQPQHF
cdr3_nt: TGTGCCAGCAGAACAGGGTCAAGCGGCAATCAGCCCCAGCATTTT

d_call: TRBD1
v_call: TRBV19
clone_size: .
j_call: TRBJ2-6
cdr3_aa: CASSISTGTDSGANVLTF
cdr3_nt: TGTGCCAGTAGTATCTCAACCGGGACAGACTCTGGGGCCAACGTCCTGACTTTC

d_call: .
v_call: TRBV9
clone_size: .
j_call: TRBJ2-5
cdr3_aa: CASTYTPEPGETQYF
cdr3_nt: TGTGCCAGCACCTACACCCCTGAGCCCGGGGAGACCCAGTACTTC

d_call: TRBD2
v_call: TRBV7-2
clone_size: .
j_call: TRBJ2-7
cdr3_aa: CASSSASGAYEQYF
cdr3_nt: TGTGCCAGCAGCTCCGCTAGCGGGGCCTACGAGCAGTACTTC

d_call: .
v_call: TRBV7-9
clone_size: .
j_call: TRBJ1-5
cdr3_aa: CASSFFPQPQHF
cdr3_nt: TGTGCCAGCAGCTTCTTCCCTCAGCCCCAGCATTTT

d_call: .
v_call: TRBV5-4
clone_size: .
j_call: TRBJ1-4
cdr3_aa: CASSLDGRGNEKLFF
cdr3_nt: TGTGCCAGCAGCTTGGACGGGCGGGGGAATGAAAAACTGTTTTTT

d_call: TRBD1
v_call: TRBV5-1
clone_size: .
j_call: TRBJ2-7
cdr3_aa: CASSLNPGTGSNEQYF
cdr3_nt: TGCGCCAGCAGCTTAAACCCCGGGACAGGGTCAAACGAGCAGTACTTC

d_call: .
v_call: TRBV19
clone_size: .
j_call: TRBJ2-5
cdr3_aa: CASSILPRETQYF
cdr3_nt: TGTGCCAGTAGTATCTTGCCCAGAGAGACCCAGTACTTC

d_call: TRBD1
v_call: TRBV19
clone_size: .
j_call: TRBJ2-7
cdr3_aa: CASSAYGTGPYEQYF
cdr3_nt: TGTGCCAGTAGTGCCTACGGGACAGGGCCCTACGAGCAGTACTTC

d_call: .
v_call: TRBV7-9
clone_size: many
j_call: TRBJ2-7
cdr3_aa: CASSSRTENYEQYF
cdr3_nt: TGTGCCAGCAGCTCTCGGACTGAAAACTACGAGCAGTACTTC

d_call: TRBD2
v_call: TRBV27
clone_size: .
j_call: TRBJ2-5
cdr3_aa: CASSPGTSDQETQYF
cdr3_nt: TGTGCCAGCAGTCCCGGGACTAGCGATCAAGAGACCCAGTACTTC

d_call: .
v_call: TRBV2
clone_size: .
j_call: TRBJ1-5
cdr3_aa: CASTGIVDSVTPYSNQPQHF
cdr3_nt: TGTGCCAGCACGGGGATTGTGGACAGTGTTACTCCCTATAGCAATCAGCCCCAGCATTTT

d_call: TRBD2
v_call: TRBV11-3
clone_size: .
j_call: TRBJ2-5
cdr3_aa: CASSWGGGQETQYF
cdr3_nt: TGTGCCAGCAGCTGGGGCGGGGGGCAAGAGACCCAGTACTTC

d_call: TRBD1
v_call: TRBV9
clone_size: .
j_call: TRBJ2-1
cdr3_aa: CASSVEGTGGNEQFF
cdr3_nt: TGTGCCAGCAGCGTAGAGGGGACAGGGGGAAATGAGCAGTTCTTC

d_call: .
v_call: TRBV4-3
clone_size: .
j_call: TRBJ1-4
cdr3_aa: CASSTRQATNEKLFF
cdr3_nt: TGCGCCAGCAGCACGCGACAGGCAACTAATGAAAAACTGTTTTTT

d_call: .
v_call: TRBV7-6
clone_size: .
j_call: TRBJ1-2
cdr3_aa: CASSFPVNYGYTF
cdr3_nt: TGTGCCAGCAGCTTCCCGGTGAACTATGGCTACACCTTC

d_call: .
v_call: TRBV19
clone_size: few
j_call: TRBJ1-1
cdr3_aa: CASLPGVVNTEAFF
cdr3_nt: TGTGCCAGTTTACCAGGGGTTGTGAACACTGAAGCTTTCTTT

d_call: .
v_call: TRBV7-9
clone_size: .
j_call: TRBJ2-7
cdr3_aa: CASSLGQSSYEQYF
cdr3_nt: TGTGCCAGCAGCCTAGGGCAATCCTCCTACGAGCAGTACTTC

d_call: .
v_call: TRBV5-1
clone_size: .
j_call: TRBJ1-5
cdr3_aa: CASSFTGGGEFLISNQPQHF
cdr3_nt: TGCGCCAGCAGCTTCACCGGGGGGGGAGAGTTTTTAATTAGCAATCAGCCCCAGCATTTT

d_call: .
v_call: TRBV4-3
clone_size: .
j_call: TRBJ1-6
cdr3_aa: CASSQDGEAPERTPLHF
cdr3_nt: TGCGCCAGCAGCCAAGATGGAGAGGCCCCTGAAAGGACACCCCTCCACTTT

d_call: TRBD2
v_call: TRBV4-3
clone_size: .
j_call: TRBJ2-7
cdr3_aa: CASSPRASGGYEQYF
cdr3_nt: TGCGCCAGCAGCCCCCGGGCTAGCGGGGGCTACGAGCAGTACTTC

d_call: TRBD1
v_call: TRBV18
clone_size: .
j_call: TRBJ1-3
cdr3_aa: CASSPQGASSGNTIYF
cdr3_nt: TGTGCCAGCTCACCCCAGGGGGCGAGCTCTGGAAACACCATATATTTT

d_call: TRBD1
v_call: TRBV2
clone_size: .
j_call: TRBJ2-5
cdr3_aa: CATQGAGETQYF
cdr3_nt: TGTGCCACACAGGGGGCAGGGGAGACCCAGTACTTC

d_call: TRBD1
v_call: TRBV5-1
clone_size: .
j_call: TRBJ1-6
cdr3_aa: CASSSGDRESNNSPLHF
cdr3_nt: TGCGCCAGCAGCTCCGGCGACAGGGAATCGAATAATTCACCCCTCCACTTT

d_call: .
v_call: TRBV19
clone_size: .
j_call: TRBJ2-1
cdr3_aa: CASSICYGGNEQFF
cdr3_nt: TGTGCCAGTAGTATCTGTTACGGAGGCAATGAGCAGTTCTTC

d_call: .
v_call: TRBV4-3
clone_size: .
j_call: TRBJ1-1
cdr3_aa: CASSQDPHATEAFF
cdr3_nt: TGCGCCAGCAGCCAAGATCCTCATGCGACTGAAGCTTTCTTT

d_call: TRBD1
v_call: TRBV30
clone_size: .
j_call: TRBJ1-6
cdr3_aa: CAWRTGTDNSPLHF
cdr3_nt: TGTGCCTGGAGGACCGGGACAGATAATTCACCCCTCCACTTT

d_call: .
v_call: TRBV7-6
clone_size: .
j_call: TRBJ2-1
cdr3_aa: CASSSTLSYNEQFF
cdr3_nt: TGTGCCAGCAGCTCGACTTTATCCTACAATGAGCAGTTCTTC

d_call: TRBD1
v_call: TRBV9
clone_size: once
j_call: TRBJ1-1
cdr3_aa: CASSGQGTAFF
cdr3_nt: TGTGCCAGCAGCGGACAGGGTACAGCTTTCTTT

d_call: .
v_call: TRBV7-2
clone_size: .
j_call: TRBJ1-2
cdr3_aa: CASSFYLIEAEGYTF
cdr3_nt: TGTGCCAGCAGCTTTTATTTGATTGAGGCGGAAGGCTACACCTTC

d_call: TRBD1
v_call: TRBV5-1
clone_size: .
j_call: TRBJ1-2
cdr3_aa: CASSSGQAPYGYTF
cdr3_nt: TGCGCCAGCAGCTCGGGACAGGCGCCCTATGGCTACACCTTC

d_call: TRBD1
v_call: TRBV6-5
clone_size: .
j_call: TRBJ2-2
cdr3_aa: CASSYGQGAGELFF
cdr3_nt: TGTGCCAGCAGTTACGGGCAGGGGGCCGGGGAGCTGTTTTTT

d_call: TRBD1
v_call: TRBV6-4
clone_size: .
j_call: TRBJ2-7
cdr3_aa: CASPSRDRVGHGHEQYF
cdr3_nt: TGTGCCAGCCCGTCCCGGGACAGGGTCGGCCACGGACACGAGCAGTACTTC

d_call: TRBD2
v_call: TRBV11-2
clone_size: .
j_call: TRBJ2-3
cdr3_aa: CASSLNTRGLNTDTQYF
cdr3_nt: TGTGCCAGCAGCCTAAATACGCGGGGGTTAAACACAGATACGCAGTATTTT

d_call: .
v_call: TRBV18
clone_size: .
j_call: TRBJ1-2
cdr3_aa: CASGTDLSYGYTF
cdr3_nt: TGTGCTTCGGGAACAGACCTCTCCTATGGCTACACCTTC

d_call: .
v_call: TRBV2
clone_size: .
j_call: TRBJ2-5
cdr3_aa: CASTIQGEETQYF
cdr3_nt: TGTGCCAGTACGATACAGGGAGAAGAGACCCAGTACTTC

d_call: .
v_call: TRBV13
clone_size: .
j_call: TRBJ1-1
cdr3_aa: CASSLVKGSTRTEAFF
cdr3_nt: TGTGCCAGCAGCTTAGTAAAGGGGTCTACGAGGACTGAAGCTTTCTTT

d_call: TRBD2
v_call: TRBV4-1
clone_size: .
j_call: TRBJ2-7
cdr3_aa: CASSQRTSGDLYEQYF
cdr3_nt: TGCGCCAGCAGCCAAAGGACTAGCGGGGACCTCTACGAGCAGTACTTC

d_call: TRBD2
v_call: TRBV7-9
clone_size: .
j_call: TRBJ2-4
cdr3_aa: CASSSLLAGDADIQYF
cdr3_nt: TGTGCCAGCAGCTCTCTCCTAGCGGGGGACGCGGACATTCAGTACTTC

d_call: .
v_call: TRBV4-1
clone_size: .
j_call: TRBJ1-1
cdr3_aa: CASSPDPPGGRRSTEAFF
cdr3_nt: TGCGCCAGCAGCCCAGATCCCCCCGGGGGACGACGGTCCACTGAAGCTTTCTTT

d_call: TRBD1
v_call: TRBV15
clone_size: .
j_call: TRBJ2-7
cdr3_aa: CATSRETGTGAAEQYF
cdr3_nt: TGTGCCACCAGCAGGGAAACCGGGACAGGGGCGGCCGAGCAGTACTTC

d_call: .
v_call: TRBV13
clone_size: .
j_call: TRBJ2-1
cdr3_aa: CASSQGGALVDEQFF
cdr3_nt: TGTGCCAGCAGCCAAGGGGGGGCCCTAGTCGATGAGCAGTTCTTC

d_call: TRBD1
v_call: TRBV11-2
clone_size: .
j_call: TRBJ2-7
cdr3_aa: CASSPGRQGWLYEQYF
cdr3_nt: TGTGCCAGCAGTCCCGGAAGACAGGGGTGGTTGTACGAGCAGTACTTC

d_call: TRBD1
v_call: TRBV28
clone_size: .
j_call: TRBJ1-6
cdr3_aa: CASSRTGERNSPLHF
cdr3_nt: TGTGCCAGCAGCCGGACAGGGGAGCGCAATTCACCCCTCCACTTT